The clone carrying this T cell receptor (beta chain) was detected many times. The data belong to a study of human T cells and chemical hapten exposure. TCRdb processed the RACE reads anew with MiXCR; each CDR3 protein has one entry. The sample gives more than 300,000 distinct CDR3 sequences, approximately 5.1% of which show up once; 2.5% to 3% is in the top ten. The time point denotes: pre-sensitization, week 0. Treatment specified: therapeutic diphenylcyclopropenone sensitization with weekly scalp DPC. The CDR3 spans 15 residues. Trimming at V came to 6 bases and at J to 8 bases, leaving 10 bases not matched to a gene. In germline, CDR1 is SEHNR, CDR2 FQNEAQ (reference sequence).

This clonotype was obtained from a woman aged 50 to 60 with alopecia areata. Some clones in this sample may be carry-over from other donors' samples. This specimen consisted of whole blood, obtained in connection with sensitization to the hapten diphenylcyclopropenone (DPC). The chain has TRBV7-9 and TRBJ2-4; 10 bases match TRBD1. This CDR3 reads CASSRTTGGRDIQYF. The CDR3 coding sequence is TGTGCCAGCAGTCGGACGACAGGGGGCAGGGACATTCAGTACTTC.